This T cell receptor beta chain was sequenced during a study of CD8+CD57+ T cells in acquired aplastic anemia. Per germline, CDR1 ENHRY and CDR2 SYGVKD. V gave up 3 bases and J gave up 1 base, with 12 bases separating them. The CDR3 extends over 15 amino acids. Sequencing was done on patients that had shown CD8+CD57+ cell expansion by flow cytometry. By the time of blood sampling, patients had still received no therapy. Genomic DNA acted as the template from which TCR beta VDJ combination and CDR3 sequence profiling were carried out. TCRdb fed the reads into MiXCR, producing one record per CDR3 protein. The data show more than 150,000 distinct CDR3 sequences, less than 50% seen once.

J is TRBJ2-5 and V is TRBV10-3, with D possibly TRBD2 on 6 matching bases. Sequencing was done on a sample of sorted CD4+, CD8+, or CD8+CD57+ T cells (not recorded which) from PBMCs. This receptor was taken from a human donor with aplastic anemia. CDR3 DNA: TGTGCCATCAGTGATGCACTAGCACCCCAAGAGACCCAGTACTTC. Protein sequence: CAISDALAPQETQYF.